The entry below gives a single T cell receptor (beta chain) sequence along with its context. Its antigen is still unknown. Data came from immunoSEQ multiplex PCR; TCRdb stores just in-frame clones and leaves some out. Altogether roughly 100,000 clones are present, roughly 87% being singletons, with the ten largest covering about 15%. The germline V gene has CDR1 SGDLS and CDR2 YYNGEE. J was trimmed by 4 bases and V by 6 bases; bases with no gene match: 11. This CDR3 comprises 15 residues. This sample was taken from a study of T cell responses to AZD1222 COVID-19 vaccine. General study results and limits: Vaccine-related CD4 TCRs covered spike, predominating at 160-218 and 743-854.

The input for sequencing was peripheral blood, taken on day 0 of AZD1222 vaccination. V gene TRBV9 combines with J gene TRBJ2-7; 9 positions match TRBD2. The clonotype comes from an adult in good health. CDR3 in amino acids: CASNPSGGRDYEQYF. In DNA form, the CDR3 reads TGTGCCAGCAACCCGTCCGGCGGGAGGGATTACGAGCAGTACTTC.